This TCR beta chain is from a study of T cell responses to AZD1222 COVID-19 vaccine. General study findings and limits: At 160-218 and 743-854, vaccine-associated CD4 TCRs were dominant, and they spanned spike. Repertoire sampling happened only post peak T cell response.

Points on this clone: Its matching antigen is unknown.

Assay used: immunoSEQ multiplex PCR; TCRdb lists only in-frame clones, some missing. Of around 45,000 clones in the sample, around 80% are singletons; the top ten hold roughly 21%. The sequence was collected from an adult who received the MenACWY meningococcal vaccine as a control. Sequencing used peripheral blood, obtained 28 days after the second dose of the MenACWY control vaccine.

CDR3 residues: CASKGQEKTTRAFF. The CDR3 DNA follows: TGTGCCAGCAAGGGACAGGAGAAAACTACCCGGGCTTTCTTT. The chain employs TRBV27 and TRBJ1-1, with TRBD1 identical over 8 bases. Looked up from germline, CDR1 is MNHEY and CDR2 is SMNVEV (reference sequence). Trimming removed 7 bases from V and 11 bases from J; junction bases left unmatched: 15. CDR3 length: 14 residues.